This entry lists 6 T cell receptor beta chains sequenced from one sample in a study of blood T cell repertoires in COVID-19 (dated by TCRdb to 2019 to 2021). Preparation of the library involved the immunoSEQ multiplex PCR assay. TCRdb took over this immuneACCESS table, retaining in-frame rearrangements with V and J assigned. Such tables are incomplete; in checked studies, under half of the missing clones stem from an unresolved V gene, and the remainder is unexplained. The sample table contains about 480,000 clones; only one count was recorded for 88% of them. The top ten constitute just over 8% of the sample. Specimen: PBMCs or T cells enriched from blood (not recorded which). The origin of the receptors is a woman aged 55-69 years who had recovered from COVID-19.

The J gene is TRBJ2-1, the V gene TRBV7-6; TRBD2 matches 7 bases. The CDR3 has 17 residues. Germline loops: CDR1 SGHVS, CDR2 FNYEAQ. The junction had 13 bases not matched to a gene; V was cut back by 1 base and J by 7 bases. Here the CDR3 DNA reads TGTGCCAGCAGCTTAGAACCGCGGCGGGGGTTGGGGAATGAGCAGTTCTTC. Translating it yields CASSLEPRRGLGNEQFF.

The chain uses TRBV19 and TRBJ2-6; 10 nucleotides agree with TRBD1. The CDR3 sequence is 17 residues long. The J segment lost 2 bases and the V segment lost 4 bases, leaving 5 bases of the junction unmatched. Germline V gene data show CDR1 as LNHDA and CDR2 as SQIVND (reference sequence). CDR3 amino acids: CASSKWTGGPGANVLTF. CDR3 nucleotides: TGTGCCAGTAGTAAGTGGACAGGGGGACCTGGGGCCAACGTCCTGACTTTC.

Here the CDR3 reads CAVPGQDRLTYEQYF. The CDR3 nucleotides are TGTGCCGTCCCGGGCCAGGACAGACTTACCTACGAGCAGTACTTC. V gene TRBV6-5 combines with J gene TRBJ2-7; perhaps TRBD1 as D (6 bases). The CDR3 spans 15 residues. In germline, CDR1 is MNHEY, CDR2 SVGAGI. V lost 11 bases to trimming and J lost 2 bases, with 22 bases between them.

This CDR3 is CAIQGAGSGNTIYF. The CDR3, as DNA: TGTGCCATACAGGGGGCCGGCTCTGGAAACACCATATATTTT. The chain links TRBV10-3 to TRBJ1-3; 9 bases are shared with TRBD1. Trimming at V came to 9 bases and at J to 0 bases, leaving 3 bases not matched to a gene. Germline V gene sequence: CDR1 ENHRY, CDR2 SYGVKD. The CDR3 consists of 14 residues.

The chain combines TRBV5-1 with TRBJ2-3; 9 bases are shared with TRBD1. J gave up 3 bases and V 4 bases, and 3 bases lay outside the gene matches. CDR1 is SGHRS and CDR2 is YFSETQ in the germline V gene. The length of the CDR3 is 14 residues. The CDR3 here is CASSPDRGTDTQYF. CDR3 nucleotide sequence: TGCGCCAGCAGCCCGGACAGGGGAACAGATACGCAGTATTTT.

CDR3 protein: CASSHIRGPRGTEAFF. In DNA, the CDR3 is TGTGCCAGCAGCCACATCAGGGGGCCGAGGGGCACTGAAGCTTTCTTT. The chain couples TRBV11-2 to TRBJ1-1; the match to TRBD1 covers 8 bases. After removal of 5 bases from V and 4 bases from J, the junction contained 12 bases not matched to a gene. The CDR3 covers 16 residues. CDR1 SGHAT and CDR2 FQNNGV come from the germline V gene.